Below, 8 T cell receptor beta chains from the same sample are listed, as sequenced in a study of response to subunit inactivated influenza vaccine. From the RT-PCR reads, TCRdb called clonotypes with MiXCR, one entry per CDR3 protein. Altogether 500,000 to 550,000 distinct CDR3 sequences are present, 20% to 25% being singletons, with the ten largest covering 2.5% to 3.5%. These records were also assigned to another study, of T cells expressing NK-cell markers. That study reports: UMI-tagged 5'RACE template switching yielded the TCR beta cDNA.

Sample: CD4+ T cells sorted from PBMCs, taken approximately 12 days after vaccination. Receptors were obtained from a man aged 45-65 years who received an inactivated influenza vaccine.

This clonotype was seen a handful of times. V and J are TRBV7-3 and TRBJ2-2; TRBD2 agrees at 8 bases. This CDR3 spans 17 amino acids. The ends lost 5 bases at V and 7 bases at J; junction bases unmatched: 15. From germline, CDR1 is SGHTA and CDR2 FQGTGA. CDR3 nucleotide sequence: TGTGCCAGCAGCCCGAGGACTAGCCGGGTGTCTGGCGGGGAGCTGTTTTTT. Its protein product is CASSPRTSRVSGGELFF. Combining the CDR3 with reference TRBV7-3 and TRBJ2-2 gives the whole variable domain GAGVSQTPSNKVTEKGKYVELRCDPISGHTALYWYRQSLGQGPEFLIYFQGTGAADDSGLPNDRFFAVRPEGSVSTLKIQRTERGDSAVYLCASSPRTSRVSGGELFFGEGSRLTVL.

This chain connects TRBV30 to TRBJ1-1; 7 bases match TRBD1. V gave up 2 bases and J gave up 1 base; unmatched junction bases: 10. This CDR3 is 16 amino acids long. Germline assignment: CDR1 GTSNPN and CDR2 SVGIG (reference sequence). The CDR3 DNA is TGTGCCTGGAGTCTATCAGGGGGTTCGTCGAACACTGAAGCTTTCTTT. Its translation is CAWSLSGGSSNTEAFF.

Only one count was recorded for this clonotype. The CDR3 region is CASSLEVGLEHGYTF. CDR3 bases: TGTGCCAGCAGCTTGGAGGTAGGGTTGGAACATGGCTACACCTTC. V gene TRBV5-6 combines with J gene TRBJ1-2; D unresolved. V was cut by 0 bases and J by 6 bases, with 15 bases left in between. This CDR3 is 15 amino acids long. The germline V gene encodes CDR1 SGHDT and CDR2 YYEEEE.

This clonotype was counted only a few times. This chain uses TRBV5-5 with TRBJ1-4; D might be TRBD1 (6 bases). The V end lost 4 bases, the J end lost 8 bases, and 12 bases lay between the germline ends. The germline CDR1 and CDR2 sequences are SGHKS and YYEKEE (reference sequence). This CDR3 has 13 residues. CDR3 residues: CASSPTGSEKLFF. Written as DNA, the CDR3 is TGTGCCAGCAGCCCCACAGGGTCGGAAAAACTGTTTTTT. The variable domain in full, with the rest retrieved from reference TRBV5-5 and TRBJ1-4, is DAGVTQSPTHLIKTRGQQVTLRCSPISGHKSVSWYQQVLGQGPQFIFQYYEKEERGRGNFPDRFSARQFPNYSSELNVNALLLGDSALYLCASSPTGSEKLFFGSGTQLSVL.

This clonotype came up many times. One junction end does not reproduce the germline sequence, and a read error may be involved. The V and J genes are TRBV12-3 or TRBV12-4 and TRBJ2-1; D is uncertain. The CDR3 has 12 amino acids. The CDR3 is CASSSPGTTPVF. The CDR3 DNA is TGTGCCAGCAGTTCTCCCGGCACGACACCGGTCTTC.

The V gene is TRBV15, the J gene TRBJ2-4, with 10 nucleotides matching TRBD1. The CDR3 runs to 15 residues. The germline V gene encodes CDR1 LNHNV and CDR2 YYDKDF (reference sequence). Trimming removed 0 bases from V and 8 bases from J; junction bases left unmatched: 4. In nucleotides, the CDR3 is TGTGCCACCAGCAGAGATCCGGGGACAGGGGACATTCAGTACTTC. Protein sequence: CATSRDPGTGDIQYF.

This clonotype was seen more than once but under ten times. V gene TRBV12-3 or TRBV12-4 combines with J gene TRBJ1-6; unclear D gene. V lost 4 bases to trimming and J lost 10 bases, with 11 bases between them. CDR3 size: 13 residues. The CDR3 coding sequence is TGTGCCAGCAGTTCTCAAGATTCCTCACCCCTCCACTTT. It is translated as CASSSQDSSPLHF.

The chain couples TRBV27 to TRBJ2-3; 12 nucleotides match TRBD1. Trimming cost V 3 bases and J 8 bases; bases outside gene matches: 9. Germline values: CDR1 MNHEY, CDR2 SMNVEV (reference sequence). This CDR3 spans 16 amino acids. Here the CDR3 DNA reads TGTGCCAGCAGTTTCGGGACAGGGGGCTACCACAGTACGCAGTATTTT. Protein: CASSFGTGGYHSTQYF.